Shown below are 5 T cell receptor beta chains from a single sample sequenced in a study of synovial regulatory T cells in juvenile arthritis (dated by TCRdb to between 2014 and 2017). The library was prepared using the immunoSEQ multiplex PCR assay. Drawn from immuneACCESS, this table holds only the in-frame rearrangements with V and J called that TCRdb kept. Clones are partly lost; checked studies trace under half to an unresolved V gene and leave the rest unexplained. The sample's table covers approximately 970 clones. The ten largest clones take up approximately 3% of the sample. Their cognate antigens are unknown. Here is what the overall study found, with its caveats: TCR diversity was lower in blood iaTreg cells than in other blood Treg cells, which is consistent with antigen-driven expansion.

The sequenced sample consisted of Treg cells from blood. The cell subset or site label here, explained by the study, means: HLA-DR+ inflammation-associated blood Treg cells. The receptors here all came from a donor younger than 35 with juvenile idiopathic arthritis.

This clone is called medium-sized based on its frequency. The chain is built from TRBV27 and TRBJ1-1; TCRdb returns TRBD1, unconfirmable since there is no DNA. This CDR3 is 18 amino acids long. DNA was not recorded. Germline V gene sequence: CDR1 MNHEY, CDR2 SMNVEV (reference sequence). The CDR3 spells CASSLHPAGLQGRTEAFF.

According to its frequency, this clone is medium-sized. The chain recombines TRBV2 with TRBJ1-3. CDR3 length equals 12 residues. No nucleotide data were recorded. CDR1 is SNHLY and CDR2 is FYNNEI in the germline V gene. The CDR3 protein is CASKSAGNTIYF.

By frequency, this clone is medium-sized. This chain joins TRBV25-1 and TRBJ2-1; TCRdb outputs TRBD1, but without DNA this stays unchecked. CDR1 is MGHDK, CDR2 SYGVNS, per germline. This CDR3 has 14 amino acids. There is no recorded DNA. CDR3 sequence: CASSEYRTLNEQFF.

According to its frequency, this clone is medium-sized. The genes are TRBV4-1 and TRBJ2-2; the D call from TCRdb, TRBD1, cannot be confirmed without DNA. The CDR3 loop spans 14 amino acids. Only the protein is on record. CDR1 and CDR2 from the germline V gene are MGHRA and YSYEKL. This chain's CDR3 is CASSRQGTTGELFF.

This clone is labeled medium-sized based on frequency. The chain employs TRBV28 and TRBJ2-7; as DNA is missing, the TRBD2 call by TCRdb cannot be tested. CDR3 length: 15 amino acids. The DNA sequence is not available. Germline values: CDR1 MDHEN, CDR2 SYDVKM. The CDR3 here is CASSLLAGMAYEQYF. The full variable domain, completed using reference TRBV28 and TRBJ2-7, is DVKVTQSSRYLVKRTGEKVFLECVQDMDHENMFWYRQDPGLGLRLIYFSYDVKMKEKGDIPEGYSVSREKKERFSLILESASTNQTSMYLCASSLLAGMAYEQYFGPGTRLTVT.